The sequence of this T cell receptor beta chain was determined in a study of long-term antiretroviral therapy in people with HIV. An immunoSEQ assay, version v3.0, was performed at survey level. Using immunoSEQ multiplex PCR, the repertoire was profiled, and TCRdb retains in-frame clones only, with some absent. The sample carries about 19,000 clones, roughly 89% recorded once. Study-level results: Transplant-donor-level diversity was not reached after ART, though diversity increased.

As for this clone: The antigen is undetermined.

The material was unsorted PBMCs, obtained 3 years after starting antiretroviral therapy. This clonotype was sampled from a man in his forties or fifties with HIV.

The CDR3 loop reads CASSLRSSGRNEQYF. The CDR3 DNA is TGTGCCAGCAGCTTACGGTCGTCAGGGAGGAACGAGCAGTACTTC. The chain combines TRBV13 with TRBJ2-7, with a possible D match to TRBD2 (6 bases). CDR3 size: 15 residues. Germline CDR1 is PRHDT and CDR2 is FYEKMQ (reference sequence). Trimming took off 2 bases at V and 5 bases at J, with 16 bases between the two ends.